Following are 13 T cell receptor beta chains from one sample sequenced in a study of vaccination effects on CD4 cells after COVID-19. Before sequencing, viral peptide pools were used by the ViraFEST assay to expand antigen-specific CD4+ T cells. At the end of about ten days of culture, CD4+ T cells were isolated. Testing of the vaccine recipients showed negative nucleocapsid antibodies and no prior SARS-CoV-2 infection. These receptors lack a known antigen. Clones were read by immunoSEQ multiplex PCR, and TCRdb kept only the in-frame ones, dropping some. The table has some 60,000 clones, around 77% seen once; the top ten hold 2.5% to 3.5%. The material sequenced was CD4+ T cells from PBMCs cultured with HCoV-NL63 spike peptides, taken before COVID-19 vaccination. These TCRs come from a human donor who received a COVID-19 vaccine.

The rearrangement joins TRBV6-5 to TRBJ1-1, with D tentatively TRBD1 (5 bases). The CDR3 totals 14 residues. V lost 2 bases and J lost 2, with 9 bases in between. The germline V gene encodes CDR1 MNHEY and CDR2 SVGAGI. The CDR3: CASSYLTDNTEAFF. The CDR3 coding sequence is TGTGCCAGCAGTTACCTGACAGATAACACTGAAGCTTTCTTT.

The J gene is TRBJ2-3, the V gene TRBV18; D remains unclear. The CDR3 is 13 residues long. The germline CDR1 and CDR2 sequences are KGHSH and LQKENI. Trimming cost V 3 bases and J 5 bases, with 9 bases left between them. The CDR3 here is CASSPQLGDTQYF. CDR3 in DNA: TGTGCCAGCTCACCCCAACTCGGAGATACGCAGTATTTT.

This sequence joins TRBV7-9 and TRBJ2-5, with 11 bases matching TRBD1. The CDR3 sequence is 18 residues long. From germline, CDR1 is SEHNR and CDR2 FQNEAQ (reference sequence). Losses at the gene ends were 5 bases for V and 1 base for J; bases not matched to a gene: 12. This CDR3 is CASSLRFGQGAPQETQYF. CDR3 nucleotides: TGTGCCAGCAGCCTAAGATTCGGACAGGGGGCCCCCCAAGAGACCCAGTACTTC.

The rearrangement joins TRBV6-5 to TRBJ2-2, with 8 bases aligning to TRBD1. The CDR3 is 16 amino acids. V dropped 2 bases and J dropped 3; count of bases not matched to a gene: 5. CDR1 is MNHEY, CDR2 SVGAGI, per germline. The CDR3 spells CASSYDPRGHTGELFF. Written as DNA, the CDR3 is TGTGCCAGCAGTTACGACCCCAGGGGGCACACCGGGGAGCTGTTTTTT.

This chain connects TRBV3-1 (or the pseudogene TRBV3-2) to TRBJ1-2, with D perhaps matching TRBD1 (6 bases). CDR3 length: 14 residues. Germline loops: CDR1 LGHDT, CDR2 YNNKEL (reference sequence). Trimming stripped 1 base from V and 8 bases from J, with 14 bases between. CDR3 sequence (DNA): TGTGCCAGCAGCCAAGTACAGGGCCTCGGAGGCTACACCTTC. Translating gives CASSQVQGLGGYTF.

This clone was observed a single time. The chain uses TRBV24-1 and TRBJ1-5; D call uncertain. This CDR3 has 12 residues. Per germline, CDR1 KGHDR and CDR2 SFDVKD. V was clipped by 4 bases and J by 3 bases, with 3 bases between them. The CDR3 is CATSEVNQPQHF. CDR3 bases: TGTGCCACCAGTGAGGTCAATCAGCCCCAGCATTTT.

The V gene is TRBV27, the J gene TRBJ1-2; tentatively, D is TRBD1 (5 bases). Germline CDR1 and CDR2: MNHEY and SMNVEV (reference sequence). CDR3 length: 13 amino acids. Trimming removed 6 bases at V and 5 bases at J, with 13 bases between. The CDR3 DNA follows: TGTGCCAGCAGAAACAGGTCGGGGTATGGCTACACCTTC. Translating gives CASRNRSGYGYTF.

The rearrangement joins TRBV20-1 to TRBJ2-1; D possibly corresponds to TRBD2 (6 bases). This CDR3 spans 11 amino acids. Germline V gene lookup returns CDR1 DFQATT and CDR2 SNEGSKA (reference sequence). CDR3 loop: CSQRRGIEQFF. CDR3 coding DNA: TGCAGCCAACGGCGGGGTATTGAGCAGTTCTTC.

The gene calls are TRBV24-1 and TRBJ2-1; D is possibly TRBD1 or TRBD2 (5 bases each). The CDR3 extends over 16 amino acids. Germline V lookup: CDR1 KGHDR, CDR2 SFDVKD. Trimming took 2 bases from V and 3 from J, leaving 13 bases between them. In DNA, the CDR3 is TGTGCCACCAGTGATTCCCCAGGGACCCACTACAATGAGCAGTTCTTC. Translated, it gives CATSDSPGTHYNEQFF.

This chain links TRBV2 with TRBJ1-5, with D unresolved. Germline values: CDR1 SNHLY, CDR2 FYNNEI. The CDR3 is made up of 14 amino acids. V lost 6 bases and J lost 0, with 9 bases in between. The CDR3 sequence: CASRRQVSNQPQHF. CDR3 nucleotide sequence: TGTGCCAGCAGGCGACAAGTTAGCAATCAGCCCCAGCATTTT.

The V and J genes are TRBV24-1 and TRBJ1-4, with 7 positions matching TRBD1. There are 15 residues in the CDR3. Germline V gene sequence: CDR1 KGHDR, CDR2 SFDVKD. V gave up 2 bases and J gave up 8 bases; unmatched junction bases: 7. CDR3 amino acids: CATSDSRGSGEKLFF. For the CDR3, the DNA is TGTGCCACCAGTGATTCCAGGGGGAGCGGAGAAAAACTGTTTTTT.

This clone has more than one count but fewer than ten. The CDR3 protein is CASSHDRDCYGYTF. In DNA, the CDR3 is TGCGCCAGCAGTCACGACAGGGACTGCTATGGCTACACCTTC. This rearrangement joins TRBV23-1 to TRBJ1-2, with 7 bases aligning to TRBD1. TRBV23-1 is sorted into the ORF group, with uncertain function. Trimming took 3 bases from V and 4 from J; bases not matched to a gene: 5. The CDR3 is 14 amino acids.

The chain couples TRBV2 to TRBJ2-3, with 10 bases identical to TRBD2. Trimming at V came to 5 bases and at J to 4 bases, leaving 3 bases not matched to a gene. This CDR3 region has 14 residues. Germline lookup yields CDR1 SNHLY and CDR2 FYNNEI. CDR3 protein: CASSSSGGADTQYF. Here the CDR3 DNA reads TGTGCCAGCAGTAGCAGCGGGGGGGCAGATACGCAGTATTTT.